This T cell receptor beta chain was documented in a study of vaccination effects on CD4 cells after COVID-19. Assay used: immunoSEQ multiplex PCR; TCRdb lists only in-frame clones, some missing. The sample has about 40,000 clones; roughly 66% are singletons. CD4+ T cells specific for antigen were expanded with viral peptide pools by the ViraFEST assay before sequencing. Upon completion of around 9 days in culture, CD4+ T cells were isolated. Vaccine recipients had no previous SARS-CoV-2 infection; their nucleocapsid antibodies were negative. V was cut by 0 bases and J by 2 bases, with 11 bases left in between. The CDR3 sequence is 15 residues long. From germline, CDR1 is SGHTA and CDR2 FQGNSA. Concerning this clone: The antigen remains undetermined.

This material consisted of CD4+ T cells from PBMCs cultured with HCoV-OC43 spike peptides, taken before COVID-19 vaccination. Subset defined: HCoV-OC43 spike overlapping peptide pool stimulation. The TCR originated in a human donor who received a COVID-19 vaccine. The V and J genes are TRBV7-2 and TRBJ2-7; D not certain. The DNA of the CDR3 is TGTGCCAGCAGCTTAGCGGCGTTGGGGACCTACGAGCAGTACTTC. Its translation is CASSLAALGTYEQYF.